Following are 22 T cell receptor beta chains from one sample sequenced in a study of blood T cell repertoires in COVID-19. The protocol was immunoSEQ multiplex PCR, while the TCRdb copy is restricted to in-frame clones and leaves out a portion. The sample consists of about 330,000 clones, approximately 88% of them appearing once. The sequenced sample consisted of PBMCs or T cells enriched from blood (not recorded which). The receptors stem from a man younger than 40 who had recovered from COVID-19.

The chain is built from TRBV19 and TRBJ1-1; 10 nucleotides line up with TRBD1. This CDR3 comprises 14 residues. The germline V gene has CDR1 LNHDA and CDR2 SQIVND (reference sequence). J gave up 6 bases and V 6 bases, and 7 bases lay outside the gene matches. The CDR3 DNA reads as TGTGCCAGTAGCCAGACAGGGGGCGACGCTGAAGCTTTCTTT. It is translated as CASSQTGGDAEAFF.

Details on this clone: This specimen includes other DNA sequences encoding the same CDR3. The chain uses TRBV9 and TRBJ1-1; D remains ambiguous. CDR3 length: 12 residues. The germline V gene encodes CDR1 SGDLS and CDR2 YYNGEE. Trimming took off 2 bases at V and 5 bases at J, with 7 bases between the two ends. CDR3 region: CASSVSGTEAFF. As DNA, the CDR3 is TGTGCCAGCAGCGTTTCAGGTACTGAAGCTTTCTTT.

This chain uses TRBV27 with TRBJ1-1, with D hard to call. V lost 1 base to trimming and J lost 2 bases, with 8 bases between them. Per the germline V gene, CDR1 is MNHEY and CDR2 is SMNVEV (reference sequence). The CDR3 sequence is 14 residues long. Written as DNA, the CDR3 is TGTGCCAGCAGTTTATACGCAGTTAACACTGAAGCTTTCTTT. Translated: CASSLYAVNTEAFF.

The CDR3 region has the DNA TGTGCCAGCAGTCTGGACAGCTATGGCTACACCTTC. Encoded protein: CASSLDSYGYTF. V usage is TRBV12-3 or TRBV12-4 and J usage is TRBJ1-2, with TRBD1 as a possible D gene (6 bases). This CDR3 comprises 12 residues. The germline V and J ends were trimmed by 5 bases and 4 bases, with 8 bases remaining between them.

This clone was found a few times. The chain links TRBV7-9 to TRBJ1-5, with TRBD1 matching over 11 bases. Germline V gene lookup returns CDR1 SEHNR and CDR2 FQNEAQ (reference sequence). The CDR3 loop spans 17 amino acids. J was trimmed by 6 bases and V by 1 base; bases with no gene match: 8. The CDR3 loop is CASSLGTGTGGTQPQHF. Here the CDR3 DNA reads TGTGCCAGCAGCTTAGGGACCGGGACAGGGGGAACTCAGCCCCAGCATTTT.

This chain links TRBV5-6 with TRBJ2-2; 7 positions agree with TRBD1. This CDR3 is 13 amino acids long. Germline CDR1 SGHDT, CDR2 YYEEEE. Trimming cost V 4 bases and J 9 bases; bases outside gene matches: 6. CDR3 sequence reads: CASSGTEFRELFF. CDR3 nucleotides: TGTGCCAGCAGCGGGACAGAGTTCCGGGAGCTGTTTTTT.

CDR3 in amino acids: CASRPGQGDTEAFF. The CDR3 coding sequence is TGCGCCAGCAGACCAGGACAGGGTGACACTGAAGCTTTCTTT. This chain joins TRBV10-1 and TRBJ1-1; TRBD1 matches at 8 bases. The CDR3 loop spans 14 amino acids. Trimming cost V 6 bases and J 3 bases; bases outside gene matches: 6. Per germline, CDR1 WNHNN and CDR2 SYGVQD (reference sequence).

The J gene is TRBJ2-3, the V gene TRBV2, with 9 bases that match TRBD1. Germline V gives CDR1 SNHLY, CDR2 FYNNEI. Trimming cost V 7 bases and J 2 bases; bases outside gene matches: 7. CDR3 length: 15 amino acids. CDR3 region: CASMGTGKYTDTQYF. CDR3 in DNA: TGTGCCAGCATGGGGACAGGGAAGTACACAGATACGCAGTATTTT. Full variable domain (missing parts from reference TRBV2 and TRBJ2-3): EPEVTQTPSHQVTQMGQEVILRCVPISNHLYFYWYRQILGQKVEFLVSFYNNEISEKSEIFDDQFSVERPDGSNFTLKIRSTKLEDSAMYFCASMGTGKYTDTQYFGPGTRLTVL.

The chain uses TRBV30 and TRBJ1-6; D gene uncertain. The CDR3 spans 16 residues. Trimming stripped 4 bases from V and 0 bases from J, with 13 bases between. Germline CDR1 and CDR2: GTSNPN and SVGIG (reference sequence). CDR3 bases: TGTGCCTGGACTTCGTCGATTAGCTCCTATAATTCACCCCTCCACTTT. Translating gives CAWTSSISSYNSPLHF.

The chain couples TRBV7-9 to TRBJ2-1, with 9 bases aligning to TRBD1. Germline V CDR1 and CDR2: SEHNR, FQNEAQ (reference sequence). The CDR3 covers 17 residues. J lost 5 bases, V lost 3 bases, and 11 bases had no gene match. The CDR3 sequence: CASSFSHRGTGNNEQFF. The CDR3 DNA reads TGTGCCAGCAGCTTCAGCCACAGAGGGACAGGGAACAATGAGCAGTTCTTC.

V usage is TRBV9 and J usage is TRBJ1-2; 7 bases are shared with TRBD1. The V gene end was trimmed by 1 base and the J gene end by 4 bases; junction bases not matched to a gene: 1. Per germline, CDR1 SGDLS and CDR2 YYNGEE. The CDR3 spans 13 residues. CDR3 loop: CASSVSGGYGYTF. The CDR3, as DNA: TGTGCCAGCAGCGTATCAGGGGGCTATGGCTACACCTTC.

The chain is built from TRBV6-5 and TRBJ2-7; D call uncertain. There are 11 residues in the CDR3. Looked up from germline, CDR1 is MNHEY and CDR2 is SVGAGI. Trimming cost V 8 bases and J 6 bases, with 11 bases left between them. This chain's CDR3 is CASGSGFEQYF. The DNA for the CDR3 is TGTGCCAGCGGCAGTGGTTTCGAGCAGTACTTC.

This chain links TRBV10-1 with TRBJ1-3, with D possibly being TRBD1 (5 bases). Per germline, CDR1 WNHNN and CDR2 SYGVQD (reference sequence). The V gene lost 3 bases and the J gene lost 4 bases, with 10 bases spanning the gap. This CDR3 spans 14 amino acids. The CDR3 protein is CASSEGVKGNTIYF. Written as DNA, the CDR3 is TGCGCCAGCAGTGAAGGGGTTAAAGGAAACACCATATATTTT.

On this clone: A read error may account for a junction end that differs from germline. The V and J genes are TRBV7-8 and TRBJ2-1, with D tentatively TRBD1 (6 bases). This CDR3 comprises 17 residues. Looked up from germline, CDR1 is SGHVS and CDR2 is FQNEAQ. CDR3 nucleotides: TGTGCCAGCAGCCCCTCAGGGGTCCAGGGTAAATACAATGAGCTGTTCTTC. It encodes CASSPSGVQGKYNELFF.

This chain uses TRBV30 with TRBJ2-7; D gene unclear. The germline V gene has CDR1 GTSNPN and CDR2 SVGIG (reference sequence). Trimming stripped 2 bases from V and 2 bases from J, with 13 bases between. The CDR3 is 14 amino acids. The CDR3 sequence: CAWSPELAPYEQYF. CDR3 sequence (DNA): TGTGCCTGGAGTCCCGAACTTGCACCCTACGAGCAGTACTTC.

The CDR3 coding sequence is TGTGCCAGCAGCGTGGACAGTAAGACCCCAAAACTGTTTTTT. It translates to CASSVDSKTPKLFF. The rearrangement uses TRBV3-1 (or the pseudogene TRBV3-2) and TRBJ1-4; TRBD1 might be the D (6 bases). CDR1 is LGHDT and CDR2 is YNNKEL in the germline V gene (reference sequence). V was pared by 5 bases and J by 10 bases, with 17 bases between. The length of the CDR3 is 14 residues.

The CDR3 DNA reads TGTGCCAGCAGTTTATCGCAGGGGGGAAACACCATATATTTT. The encoded protein is CASSLSQGGNTIYF. This sequence joins TRBV28 and TRBJ1-3; possibly TRBD1 for D (6 bases). V was pared by 1 base and J by 4 bases, with 8 bases between. The germline CDR1 and CDR2 sequences are MDHEN and SYDVKM. This CDR3 is 14 amino acids long.

This clone was counted once. This chain joins TRBV5-1 and TRBJ1-2, with D tentatively TRBD1 (6 bases). Germline values: CDR1 SGHRS, CDR2 YFSETQ. V shed 4 bases and J shed 2 bases, with 12 bases lying between them. The CDR3 length is 14 residues. CDR3 coding DNA: TGCGCCAGCAGCCCAGGACAGTCAAACTATGGCTACACCTTC. Protein product: CASSPGQSNYGYTF.

This clone was seen only a few times. The genes are TRBV19 and TRBJ2-3; maybe TRBD2 (6 bases). There are 17 residues in the CDR3. Germline V gene lookup returns CDR1 LNHDA and CDR2 SQIVND (reference sequence). The ends were cut back, 1 base at V and 0 bases at J, with 14 bases in the middle. The CDR3 DNA reads TGTGCCAGTAGTATAGGAGGTCTAGCGACAAGCACAGATACGCAGTATTTT. This translates into CASSIGGLATSTDTQYF.

This rearrangement joins TRBV5-1 to TRBJ2-2; D possibly corresponds to TRBD1 (5 bases). V was shortened by 6 bases and J by 1 base, with 16 bases between the two germline ends. CDR3 length: 16 amino acids. Germline lookup yields CDR1 SGHRS and CDR2 YFSETQ. CDR3: CASTPQGAENTGELFF. The CDR3 nucleotides are TGCGCCAGCACCCCGCAAGGGGCAGAGAACACCGGGGAGCTGTTTTTT.

V usage is TRBV15 and J usage is TRBJ1-5; a possible D gene is TRBD1 (5 bases). CDR1 is LNHNV, CDR2 YYDKDF, per germline (reference sequence). Trimming shortened V by 8 bases and J by 3 bases, and 20 bases separated the two germline ends. This CDR3 has 16 residues. DNA of the CDR3: TGTGCCACCTCCACCCTGACGACAGAGATCAATCAGCCCCAGCATTTT. Protein sequence: CATSTLTTEINQPQHF.

J is TRBJ2-3 and V is TRBV28; TRBD2 might be the D (5 bases). The V and J ends lost 1 base and 1 base respectively, with 9 bases between them. Per the germline V gene, CDR1 is MDHEN and CDR2 is SYDVKM. There are 15 residues in the CDR3. The CDR3: CASSLFSGGTDTQYF. In nucleotides, the CDR3 is TGTGCCAGCAGTTTATTCTCCGGGGGCACAGATACGCAGTATTTT.